These T cell receptor beta chains were read from a single sample in a study of blood T cells in healthy people across ages. TCRdb passed the 5' RACE reads through MiXCR, listing each CDR3 protein once. The repertoire has about 1.8 million distinct CDR3 sequences, 40% to 55% of them found once; the top ten carry 2.1%. The specimen was blood. All receptors derive from a woman aged 40 to 55 in good health. CDR3s include the opening cysteine and the closing phenylalanine or tryptophan. A D gene is named only where the DNA matches it firmly. Clone size is not always given. Where it is, it says once, few, many or a class for expanded clones.

. TRBJ2-7 TRBD2 TRBV7-2 CASSFLLAGGGSEQYF TGTGCCAGCAGCTTCCTACTAGCGGGAGGTGGTAGCGAGCAGTACTTC
. TRBJ1-6 . TRBV5-1 CASRRADPDSPLHF TGCGCCAGCAGAAGGGCGGACCCCGATTCACCCCTCCACTTT
. TRBJ2-5 TRBD2 TRBV24-1 CATSAKGLNEETLYF TGTGCCACCAGTGCCAAGGGACTAAACGAAGAGACCCTGTACTTC
few TRBJ2-1 TRBD2 TRBV29-1 CSVEGGGVYNEQFF TGCAGCGTTGAGGGCGGGGGGGTCTACAATGAGCAGTTCTTC
few TRBJ2-7 . TRBV7-2 CASRSVEGYEQYF TGTGCCAGCAGATCGGTTGAAGGCTACGAGCAGTACTTC
. TRBJ2-5 TRBD2 TRBV3-1 CASSPGLAAEKEETQYF TGTGCCAGCAGCCCCGGACTAGCGGCGGAAAAAGAAGAGACCCAGTACTTC
few TRBJ2-7 . TRBV4-2 CASSQGSSFEQYF TGTGCCAGCAGCCAAGGGTCATCGTTCGAGCAGTACTTC
. TRBJ1-2 . TRBV11-2 CASSLESQGRVLSGYTF TGTGCCAGCAGCTTAGAATCCCAGGGCCGGGTCTTGTCTGGCTACACCTTC
. TRBJ2-3 . TRBV7-8 CASSLILLPPTDTQYF TGTGCCAGCAGCTTAATCCTACTACCACCCACAGATACGCAGTATTTT
once TRBJ2-1 . TRBV20-1 CSCEGMTTGNEQFF TGCAGTTGTGAGGGCATGACGACGGGGAATGAGCAGTTCTTC
. TRBJ2-6 . TRBV29-1 CSVGMLGPGAGANVLTF TGCAGCGTTGGCATGTTAGGCCCCGGGGCTGGGGCCAACGTCCTGACTTTC
. TRBJ2-7 TRBD2 TRBV20-1 CSARESGGRSSYEQYF TGCAGTGCTAGAGAATCGGGGGGAAGGAGCTCCTACGAGCAGTACTTC
few TRBJ2-3 TRBD2 TRBV7-2 CASSFTSGGHTDTQYF TGTGCCAGCAGCTTTACTAGCGGGGGGCACACAGATACGCAGTATTTT
. TRBJ1-4 TRBD1 TRBV27 CASSLHGQGVATNEKLFF TGTGCCAGCAGTTTACATGGACAGGGCGTTGCAACTAATGAAAAACTGTTTTTT
. TRBJ2-4 TRBD1 TRBV28 CASGQGPYNEQYF TGTGCCAGCGGACAGGGACCCTACAATGAGCAGTACTTC
. TRBJ2-5 TRBD2 TRBV29-1 CSVGRTSGGPGEQYF TGCAGCGTTGGGAGGACTAGCGGGGGCCCAGGGGAGCAGTACTTC
. TRBJ2-4 . TRBV28 CASSLWPGQQNSQYF TGTGCCAGCAGCCTCTGGCCCGGACAGCAAAACAGTCAGTACTTC
few TRBJ1-2 . TRBV20-1 CTTFEAGYGYTF TGCACCACCTTTGAGGCGGGCTATGGCTACACCTTC
few TRBJ1-6 . TRBV28 CASTILTRDSPLHF TGTGCCAGCACCATTTTGACGAGGGATTCACCCCTCCACTTT
. TRBJ1-2 . TRBV29-1 CSVALQGYGYTF TGCAGCGTTGCCCTCCAGGGTTATGGCTACACCTTC
. TRBJ2-7 . TRBV28 CASSLGKRPQYF TGTGCCAGCAGTTTAGGGAAACGCCCCCAGTACTTC
. TRBJ2-3 . TRBV5-1 CASSVLGHLSTDTQYF TGCGCCAGCAGCGTTCTCGGACACCTAAGCACAGATACGCAGTATTTT
. TRBJ2-7 . TRBV4-3 CASSQIPGPYEQYF TGCGCCAGCAGCCAAATTCCGGGACCCTACGAGCAGTACTTC
. TRBJ2-7 . TRBV27 CASSHRPHPIYEQYF TGTGCCAGCAGTCATAGACCACACCCAATCTACGAGCAGTACTTC
few TRBJ1-1 . TRBV4-3 CASSQDPPGANTEAFF TGCGCCAGTAGCCAAGATCCCCCAGGGGCGAACACTGAAGCTTTCTTT
. TRBJ2-5 TRBD2 TRBV27 CASSPAGGPVIQYF TGTGCCAGCTCTCCCGCGGGGGGGCCCGTGATCCAGTACTTC
few TRBJ2-6 . TRBV6-1 CASIPTLNSGANVLTF TGTGCCAGCATACCCACGCTGAACTCTGGGGCCAACGTCCTGACTTTC
. TRBJ2-1 TRBD1 TRBV6-5 CASMQGVPYNEQFF TGTGCCAGCATGCAGGGGGTTCCCTACAATGAGCAGTTCTTC
few TRBJ2-1 . TRBV11-2 CASSFLRPDEQFF TGTGCCAGCAGCTTTCTCCGACCGGATGAGCAGTTCTTC
. TRBJ1-2 TRBD1 TRBV18 CASSPRRTGGNYGYTF TGTGCCAGCTCACCACGTCGGACAGGGGGCAACTATGGCTACACCTTC
. TRBJ2-3 . TRBV5-6 CASSLRPLDTQYF TGTGCCAGCAGCTTACGACCCCTAGATACGCAGTATTTT
. TRBJ2-1 TRBD2 TRBV5-1 CASSVTSGGAINEQFF TGCGCCAGCAGCGTTACTAGCGGGGGGGCTATTAATGAGCAGTTCTTC
. TRBJ2-3 . TRBV7-2 CASSPDTGTRYF TGTGCCAGCAGCCCCGATACAGGTACGCGGTATTTT
few TRBJ2-7 TRBD1 TRBV6-5 CASRKTGTVSYEQYF TGTGCCAGTAGAAAGACCGGGACAGTCTCCTACGAGCAGTACTTC
once TRBJ1-4 . TRBV7-9 CASSSGPGTLKLFF TGTGCCAGCAGCTCGGGACCGGGCACCTTGAAACTGTTTTTT
. TRBJ2-5 . TRBV24-1 CATSAPPRDRTLETQYF TGTGCCACCAGTGCCCCACCTCGAGACAGGACCCTCGAGACCCAGTACTTC